The 17 T cell receptor beta chains below were found in one sample sequenced in a study of vaccination and CD4 T cells after COVID-19. Stated treatment: approximately nine-day PBMC culture with coronavirus spike peptide pools or control peptides (ViraFEST assay). Their target antigens are unknown. The assay that was used to sequence DNA from cultured CD4+ T cells was the Oncomine TCR Beta short-read assay. MiXCR, run by TCRdb on the PCR reads, gives a single entry per CDR3 protein. Seen here are some 15,000 distinct CDR3 sequences, 21% observed once, and the top ten hold 13% to 15%. The sequenced sample was cultured CD4+ T cells from blood. The receptors derive from a human donor with COVID-19.

This rearrangement joins TRBV5-5 to TRBJ1-5; D possibly corresponds to TRBD1 (5 bases). The length of the CDR3 is 16 residues. V dropped 3 bases and J dropped 1 base, with 14 bases sitting between them. Germline CDR1 reads SGHKS; CDR2 reads YYEKEE (reference sequence). CDR3 DNA sequence: TGTGCCAGCAGCTGGGGCGGCGGCGGAAGCAATCAGCCCCAGCATTTT. Translation gives CASSWGGGGSNQPQHF.

Points on this clonotype: The conserved phenylalanine or tryptophan normally closing the CDR3 is absent here, so this likely arose from a read error. The chain carries TRBV11-2 and TRBJ1-4; tentative D call: TRBD1 (5 bases). Germline V lookup: CDR1 SGHAT, CDR2 FQNNGV. The CDR3 is made up of 12 amino acids. Trimming took off 1 base at V and 14 bases at J, with 11 bases between the two ends. The CDR3 loop reads CASSLAQGLLFS. The CDR3 DNA reads as TGTGCCAGCAGCTTAGCGCAGGGTCTTCTGTTTTCT.

V gene TRBV24-1 combines with J gene TRBJ2-3, with a weak D call TRBD1 (6 bases). CDR1 and CDR2 (germline): KGHDR, SFDVKD. The CDR3 runs to 15 residues. Deletions cut 4 bases from V and 0 bases from J, with 10 bases between. The CDR3 nucleotides read TGTGCCACCAGTGACCAGGGGTCTAGCACAGATACGCAGTATTTT. It specifies CATSDQGSSTDTQYF.

The V call is TRBV4-2, the J call TRBJ1-5; D not certain. Trimming shortened V by 0 bases and J by 0 bases, and 6 bases separated the two germline ends. Per the germline V gene, CDR1 is LGHNA and CDR2 is YNFKEQ. The CDR3 covers 15 residues. CDR3 in amino acids: CASSQESDSNQPQHF. The CDR3 coding sequence is TGTGCCAGCAGCCAAGAATCCGATAGCAATCAGCCCCAGCATTTT.

The chain employs TRBV6-1 and TRBJ2-7, with D perhaps matching TRBD1 (5 bases). V dropped 6 bases and J dropped 6 bases, with 18 bases sitting between them. The CDR3 covers 14 residues. Looked up from germline, CDR1 is MNHNS and CDR2 is SASEGT. The CDR3, as DNA: TGTGCCAGCAGCACAAGGGGATATACCATCGAGCAGTACTTC. Protein product: CASSTRGYTIEQYF.

This clonotype was found a few times. The CDR3 is CASRENSNQPQHF. CDR3 bases: TGTGCCAGCCGGGAAAATAGCAATCAGCCCCAGCATTTT. V gene TRBV6-1 combines with J gene TRBJ1-5; D unresolved. V dropped 8 bases and J dropped 0 bases, with 8 bases sitting between them. Per germline, CDR1 MNHNS and CDR2 SASEGT. The CDR3 contains 13 residues.

This clonotype was counted between two and nine times. V is TRBV25-1 and J is TRBJ2-3; D may be TRBD2 (7 bases). V lost 5 bases to trimming and J lost 1 base, with 10 bases between them. This CDR3 spans 14 amino acids. The germline gives CDR1 MGHDK, CDR2 SYGVNS. The CDR3 sequence is CASSKGGGTDTQYF. In nucleotides, the CDR3 is TGTGCCAGCAGTAAAGGGGGGGGCACAGATACGCAGTATTTT.

The gene calls are TRBV11-2 and TRBJ1-1, with D possibly being TRBD1 (5 bases). V dropped 2 bases and J dropped 5 bases, with 12 bases sitting between them. Germline V gives CDR1 SGHAT, CDR2 FQNNGV. The CDR3 has 14 amino acids. The CDR3 sequence: CASSLSSGLTEAFF. Here the CDR3 DNA reads TGTGCCAGCAGCTTAAGTTCAGGGCTGACTGAAGCTTTCTTT.

This clonotype was picked up a small number of times. The rearrangement links TRBV5-4 to TRBJ2-3, with 11 bases matching TRBD2. This CDR3 is 17 amino acids long. V lost 4 bases to trimming and J lost 0 bases; unmatched junction nucleotides: 7. CDR1 and CDR2 (germline): SGHNT, YYREEE (reference sequence). The CDR3 sequence: CASSLPPSGGSTDTQYF. CDR3 in DNA: TGTGCCAGCAGCCTTCCTCCTAGCGGGGGGAGCACAGATACGCAGTATTTT.

The chain recombines TRBV6-1 with TRBJ2-7, with 7 bases lining up with TRBD1. Germline CDR1 reads MNHNS; CDR2 reads SASEGT. The CDR3 runs to 14 residues. V was pared by 5 bases and J by 2 bases, with 6 bases of the junction left unmatched. DNA of the CDR3: TGTGCCAGCAGTCCGGGACAGCCACCCTACGAGCAGTACTTC. It specifies CASSPGQPPYEQYF.

This clonotype is labeled as medium-sized. This sequence joins TRBV2 and TRBJ1-2; D is unclear. The CDR3 runs to 12 residues. The germline V gene has CDR1 SNHLY and CDR2 FYNNEI. CDR3: CAQESTLYGYTF. In DNA form, the CDR3 reads TGTGCTCAGGAATCTACCTTATATGGCTACACCTTC.

The sample holds a few counts of this clonotype. The chain couples TRBV2 to TRBJ1-2; possibly TRBD1 for D (5 bases). Germline loops: CDR1 SNHLY, CDR2 FYNNEI. Between the trimmed V and J ends, which lost 5 bases and 3 bases, there was a span of 13 bases. CDR3 length: 14 residues. This CDR3 reads CASSSRGDYYGYTF. The CDR3 coding sequence is TGTGCCAGCAGTTCCCGGGGGGATTACTATGGCTACACCTTC.

The rearrangement joins TRBV19 to TRBJ2-3, with 10 nucleotides matching TRBD1. This CDR3 comprises 15 residues. Germline trimming cut 4 bases from V and 3 bases from J; bases unmatched to any gene: 4. Germline loops: CDR1 LNHDA, CDR2 SQIVND (reference sequence). The CDR3 is CASSKGQGWTDTQYF. The CDR3 nucleotides read TGTGCCAGTAGTAAGGGACAGGGGTGGACAGATACGCAGTATTTT.

This clonotype appeared a few times. Here the CDR3 reads CATSVDATNEKLFF. CDR3 nucleotides: TGTGCCACCAGTGTCGATGCAACTAATGAAAAACTGTTTTTT. V and J are TRBV24-1 and TRBJ1-4; D is uncertain. The CDR3 length is 14 residues. With 5 bases removed from V and 0 bases from J, the gap between germline ends came to 6 bases. CDR1 KGHDR and CDR2 SFDVKD come from the germline V gene.

This chain connects TRBV7-2 to TRBJ2-7; TRBD1 matches at 9 bases. This CDR3 has 15 residues. V was pared by 1 base and J by 1 base, with 2 bases of the junction left unmatched. Germline V gene data show CDR1 as SGHTA and CDR2 as FQGNSA. Written as DNA, the CDR3 is TGTGCCAGCAGCTTAGTGGGGACAGGGTCCTACGAGCAGTACTTC. Residues: CASSLVGTGSYEQYF.

This clonotype was seen a few times. This rearrangement joins TRBV19 to TRBJ2-5; the match to TRBD2 covers 9 bases. Germline trimming cut 0 bases from V and 3 bases from J; bases unmatched to any gene: 11. This CDR3 has 18 residues. Looked up from germline, CDR1 is LNHDA and CDR2 is SQIVND (reference sequence). CDR3 in amino acids: CASSIDLWAGGRKETQYF. As DNA, the CDR3 is TGTGCCAGTAGTATAGATCTATGGGCGGGGGGGCGGAAAGAGACCCAGTACTTC.

This clonotype was found a few times. The chain employs TRBV19 and TRBJ1-1; 8 bases are a match to TRBD1. Germline CDR1 is LNHDA and CDR2 is SQIVND (reference sequence). The ends lost 6 bases at V and 5 bases at J; junction bases unmatched: 11. This CDR3 contains 15 residues. CDR3 nucleotides: TGTGCCAGTAGCCAACGGACAGGGACGAGTACTGAAGCTTTCTTT. Protein: CASSQRTGTSTEAFF.